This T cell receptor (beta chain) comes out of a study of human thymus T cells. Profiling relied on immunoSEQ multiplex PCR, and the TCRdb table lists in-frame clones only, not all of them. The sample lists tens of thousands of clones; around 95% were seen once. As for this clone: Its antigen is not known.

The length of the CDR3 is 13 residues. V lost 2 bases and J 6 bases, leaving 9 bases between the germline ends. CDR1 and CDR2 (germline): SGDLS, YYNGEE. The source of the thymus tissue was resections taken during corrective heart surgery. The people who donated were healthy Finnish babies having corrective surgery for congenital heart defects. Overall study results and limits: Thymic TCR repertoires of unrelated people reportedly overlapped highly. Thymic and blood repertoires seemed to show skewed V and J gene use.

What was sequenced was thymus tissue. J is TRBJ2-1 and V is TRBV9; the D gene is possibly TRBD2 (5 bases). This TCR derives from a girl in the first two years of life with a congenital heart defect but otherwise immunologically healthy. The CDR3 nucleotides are TGTGCCAGCAGCGTGAGTCGGGGCAATGAGCAGTTCTTC. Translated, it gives CASSVSRGNEQFF.